One and the same sample provided the 2 T cell receptor beta chains below, sequenced in a study of neurological immune-mediated disorders. TCRdb redid the calling of the 5' RACE reads with MiXCR, one entry per CDR3 protein. The table includes around 60,000 distinct CDR3 sequences, about 3.7% detected once. Sample: PBMCs. These TCRs come from an older woman with multiple sclerosis.

This clonotype has just a few counts. V is TRBV20-1 and J is TRBJ1-5; 7 positions match TRBD1. Germline CDR1 reads DFQATT; CDR2 reads SNEGSKA (reference sequence). The CDR3 length is 14 residues. V shed 7 bases and J 4 bases; nucleotides not matched to a gene: 10. The CDR3 loop is CSGGGSGRNQPQHF. CDR3 coding DNA: TGCAGTGGAGGGGGCTCGGGCAGAAATCAGCCCCAGCATTTT.

In its sample, this clonotype was seen a few times. A read error may be the cause here, since a much bigger clone is one base away. The V gene is TRBV29-1, the J gene TRBJ2-3, with 7 bases that match TRBD2. Germline loops: CDR1 SQVTM, CDR2 ANQGSEA. V gave up 7 bases and J gave up 6 bases; unmatched junction bases: 16. The CDR3 covers 15 residues. CDR3 nucleotides: TGCAGCGCCCTTGGGAATAGCGGGCAACTGGATACGCAGTATTTT. It encodes CSALGNSGQLDTQYF.